This TCR beta chain appears in the sequencing data of a study of T-cell reconstitution after alpha-beta-depleted transplantation in children. The study's findings and limits: T-cell counts and diversity at one year post-transplant came mainly from newly produced T cells. Several hundred rapidly expanded clones from non-depleted graft cells reportedly supplied alpha-beta T cells about two months post-transplant. Some patients' high day-60 TCRbeta diversity was attributed to recipient cells surviving conditioning.

This clonotype was counted many times. The antigen is not known. Germline CDR1 reads DFQATT; CDR2 reads SNEGSKA (reference sequence). The CDR3 length is 12 residues. V was pared by 8 bases and J by 3 bases, with 7 bases of the junction left unmatched. It was with unique molecular identifiers that the TCRbeta library was prepared. One entry per CDR3 protein results from TCRdb running MiXCR on the PCR reads. The repertoire consists of about 240,000 distinct CDR3 sequences, with over 20% occurring once and the leading ten covering about 2.6%. The sequence was obtained from a girl aged 2-10 years with Fanconi anemia, due to receive a stem cell transplant. The rearrangement links TRBV20-1 to TRBJ2-7, with TRBD1 identical over 7 bases. Specimen: PBMCs, collected before TCRalphabeta/CD19-depleted stem cell transplant. As DNA, the CDR3 is TGCAGTACCGACAGGGCGAACTACGAGCAGTACTTC. Its protein product is CSTDRANYEQYF.